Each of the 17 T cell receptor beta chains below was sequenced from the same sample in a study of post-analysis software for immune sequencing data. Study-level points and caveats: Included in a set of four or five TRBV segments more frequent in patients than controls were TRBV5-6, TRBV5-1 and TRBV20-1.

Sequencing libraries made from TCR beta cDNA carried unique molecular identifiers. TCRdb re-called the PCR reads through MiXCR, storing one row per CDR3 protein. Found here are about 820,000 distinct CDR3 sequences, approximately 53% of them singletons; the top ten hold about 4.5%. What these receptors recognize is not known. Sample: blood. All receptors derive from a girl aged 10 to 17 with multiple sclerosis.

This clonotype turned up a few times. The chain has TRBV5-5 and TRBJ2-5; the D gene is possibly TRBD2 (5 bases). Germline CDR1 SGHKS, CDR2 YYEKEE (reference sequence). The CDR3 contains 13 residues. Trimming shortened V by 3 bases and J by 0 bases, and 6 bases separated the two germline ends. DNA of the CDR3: TGTGCCAGCAGCTGGACTCACCAAGAGACCCAGTACTTC. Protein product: CASSWTHQETQYF.

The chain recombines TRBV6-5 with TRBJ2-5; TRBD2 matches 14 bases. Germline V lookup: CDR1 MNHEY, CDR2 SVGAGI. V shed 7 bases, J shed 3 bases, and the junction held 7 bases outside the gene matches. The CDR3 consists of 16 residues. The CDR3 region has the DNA TGTGCCAGCAACACACTGGGACTAGCGGGGGAAGAGACCCAGTACTTC. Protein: CASNTLGLAGEETQYF.

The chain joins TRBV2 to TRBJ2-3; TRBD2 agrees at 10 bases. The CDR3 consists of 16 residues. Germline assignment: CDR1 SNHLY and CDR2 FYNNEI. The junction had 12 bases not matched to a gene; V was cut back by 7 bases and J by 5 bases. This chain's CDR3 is CASNRPSGSFGDTQYF. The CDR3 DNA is TGTGCCAGCAACCGACCTAGCGGGAGTTTTGGAGATACGCAGTATTTT.

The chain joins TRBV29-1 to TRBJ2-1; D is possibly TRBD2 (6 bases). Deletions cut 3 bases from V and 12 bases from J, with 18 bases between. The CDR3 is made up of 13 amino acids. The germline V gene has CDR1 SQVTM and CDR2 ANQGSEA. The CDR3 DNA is TGCAGCGTTGACCATGGGGACTCTCTGTCGCAGTTCTTC. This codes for CSVDHGDSLSQFF.

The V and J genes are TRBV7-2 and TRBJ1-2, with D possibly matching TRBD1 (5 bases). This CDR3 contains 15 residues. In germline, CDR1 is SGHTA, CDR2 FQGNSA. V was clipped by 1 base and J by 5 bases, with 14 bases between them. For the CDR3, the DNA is TGTGCCAGCAGCTTAGGTCTTCCAGGGAAATATGGCTACACCTTC. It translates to CASSLGLPGKYGYTF.

The CDR3 DNA follows: TGCAGCGCCGAGGGGGGCTTGGGCACTGAAGCTTTCTTT. Protein product: CSAEGGLGTEAFF. This chain joins TRBV29-1 and TRBJ1-1; D might be TRBD1 (6 bases). The CDR3 sequence is 13 residues long. Trimming stripped 7 bases from V and 4 bases from J, with 16 bases between. Germline loops: CDR1 SQVTM, CDR2 ANQGSEA.

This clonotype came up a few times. The CDR3 nucleotides are TGTGCCAGCAGCTTGGGGACGGAACTCTACAATGAGCAGTTCTTC. Amino acids: CASSLGTELYNEQFF. The rearrangement links TRBV5-6 to TRBJ2-1; D is unresolved. This CDR3 has 15 amino acids. Germline lookup yields CDR1 SGHDT and CDR2 YYEEEE. Trimming took off 0 bases at V and 3 bases at J, with 10 bases between the two ends.

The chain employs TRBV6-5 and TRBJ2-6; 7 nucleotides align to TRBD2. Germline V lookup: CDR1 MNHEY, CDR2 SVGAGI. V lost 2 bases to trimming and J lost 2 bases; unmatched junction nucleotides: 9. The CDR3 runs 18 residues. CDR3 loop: CASSYVGSGGTGANVLTF. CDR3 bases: TGTGCCAGCAGTTACGTGGGTTCGGGAGGTACTGGGGCCAACGTCCTGACTTTC.

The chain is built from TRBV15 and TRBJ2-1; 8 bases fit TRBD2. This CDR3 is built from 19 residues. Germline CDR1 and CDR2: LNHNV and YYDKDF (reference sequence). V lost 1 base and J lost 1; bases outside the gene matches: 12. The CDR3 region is CATSRGTGRALRSYNEQFF. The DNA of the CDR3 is TGTGCCACCAGCAGAGGCACCGGGAGGGCCTTGAGGTCCTACAATGAGCAGTTCTTC.

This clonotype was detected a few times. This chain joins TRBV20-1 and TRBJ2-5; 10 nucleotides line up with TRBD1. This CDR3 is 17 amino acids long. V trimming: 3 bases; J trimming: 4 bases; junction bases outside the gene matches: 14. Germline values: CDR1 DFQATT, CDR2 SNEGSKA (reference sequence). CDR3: CSASPRDRGLTPETQYF. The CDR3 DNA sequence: TGCAGTGCTAGCCCACGGGACAGGGGCCTAACCCCAGAGACCCAGTACTTC.

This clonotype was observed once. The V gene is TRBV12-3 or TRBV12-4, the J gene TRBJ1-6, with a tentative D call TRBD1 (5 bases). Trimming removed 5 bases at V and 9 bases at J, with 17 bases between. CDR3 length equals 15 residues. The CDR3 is CASSQWAGRGSPLHF. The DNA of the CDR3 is TGTGCCAGCAGTCAATGGGCGGGAAGGGGTTCACCCCTCCACTTT.

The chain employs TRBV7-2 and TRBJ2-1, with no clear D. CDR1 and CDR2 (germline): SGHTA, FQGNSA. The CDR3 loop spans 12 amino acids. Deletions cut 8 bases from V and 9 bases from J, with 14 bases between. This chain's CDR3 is CASGKASREQFF. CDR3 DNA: TGTGCCAGCGGCAAAGCATCCCGTGAGCAGTTCTTC.

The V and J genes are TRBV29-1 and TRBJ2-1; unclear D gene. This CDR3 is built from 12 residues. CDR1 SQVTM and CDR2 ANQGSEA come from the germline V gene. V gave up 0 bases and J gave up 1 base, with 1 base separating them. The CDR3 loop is CSVEESYNEQFF. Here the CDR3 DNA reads TGCAGCGTTGAAGAATCCTACAATGAGCAGTTCTTC.

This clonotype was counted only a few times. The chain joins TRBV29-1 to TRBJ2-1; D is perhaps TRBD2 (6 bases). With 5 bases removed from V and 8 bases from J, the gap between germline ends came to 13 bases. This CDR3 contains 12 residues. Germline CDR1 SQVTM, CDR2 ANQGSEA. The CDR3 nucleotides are TGCAGCGTTCTCCCGGGAGTTGATGAGCAGTTCTTC. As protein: CSVLPGVDEQFF.

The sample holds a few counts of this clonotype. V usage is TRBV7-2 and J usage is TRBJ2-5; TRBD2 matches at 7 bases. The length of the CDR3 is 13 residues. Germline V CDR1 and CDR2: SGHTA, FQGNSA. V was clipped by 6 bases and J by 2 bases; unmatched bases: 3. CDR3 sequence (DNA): TGTGCCAGCAGGAGCGGGAATCAAGAGACCCAGTACTTC. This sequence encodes CASRSGNQETQYF.

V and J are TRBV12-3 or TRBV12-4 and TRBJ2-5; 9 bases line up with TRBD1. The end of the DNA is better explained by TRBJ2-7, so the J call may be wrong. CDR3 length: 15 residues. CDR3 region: CASVRDRAIGGEQYF. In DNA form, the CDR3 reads TGTGCCAGCGTCCGGGACAGGGCAATCGGAGGCGAGCAGTACTTC.

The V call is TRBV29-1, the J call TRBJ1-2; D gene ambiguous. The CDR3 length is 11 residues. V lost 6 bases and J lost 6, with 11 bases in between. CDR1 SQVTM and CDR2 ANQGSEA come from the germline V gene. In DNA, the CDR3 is TGCAGCGTGAGGAGGGTTGATGGCTACACCTTC. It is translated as CSVRRVDGYTF.